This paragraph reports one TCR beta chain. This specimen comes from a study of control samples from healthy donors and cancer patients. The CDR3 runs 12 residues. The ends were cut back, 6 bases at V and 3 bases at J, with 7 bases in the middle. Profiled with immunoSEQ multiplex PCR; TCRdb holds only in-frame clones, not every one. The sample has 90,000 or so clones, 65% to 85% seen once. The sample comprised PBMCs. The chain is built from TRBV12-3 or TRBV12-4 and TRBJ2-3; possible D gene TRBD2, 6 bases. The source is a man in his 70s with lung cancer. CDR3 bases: TGTGCCAGCAGGGGGGGTACAGATACGCAGTATTTT. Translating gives CASRGGTDTQYF.